The 22 T cell receptor beta chains presented below share a single source sample, sequenced in a study of T cell clusters in autoimmune cytopenias. TRB was amplified by touch-down multiplex PCR, primer pools A and B combined. TCRdb reanalyzed the multiplex PCR reads and collapses them to one entry per CDR3 protein, without DNA. The table lists approximately 8,000 distinct CDR3 sequences. Tens of thousands of genome equivalents of blood DNA were amplified for TRB. The sequencing input was peripheral blood. These receptors were obtained from a human donor with an autoimmune cytopenia or autoimmune hepatitis (not recorded which).

The chain combines TRBV25-1 with TRBJ2-1. CDR1 is MGHDK and CDR2 is SYGVNS in the germline V gene. The CDR3 runs to 15 residues. This chain's CDR3 is CASRTNWEAHNEQFF.

V gene TRBV4-2 combines with J gene TRBJ2-1; TCRdb outputs TRBD1, but without DNA this stays unchecked. Per the germline V gene, CDR1 is LGHNA and CDR2 is YNFKEQ. This CDR3 comprises 14 residues. CDR3 amino acids: CASSQDLLAGQLFF.

The chain recombines TRBV9 with TRBJ2-2; without DNA, the TCRdb call of TRBD1 cannot be checked. CDR1 is SGDLS, CDR2 YYNGEE, per germline. The CDR3 loop spans 13 amino acids. The CDR3: CASSVRGTGELFF.

V usage is TRBV11-2 and J usage is TRBJ2-3; as DNA is missing, the TRBD1 call by TCRdb cannot be tested. Per the germline V gene, CDR1 is SGHAT and CDR2 is FQNNGV. The CDR3 is made up of 15 amino acids. CDR3 sequence: CASSPGLSSTDTQYF. Filled out from reference TRBV11-2 and TRBJ2-3, the complete variable domain reads EAGVAQSPRYKIIEKRQSVAFWCNPISGHATLYWYQQILGQGPKLLIQFQNNGVVDDSQLPKDRFSAERLKGVDSTLKIQPAKLEDSAVYLCASSPGLSSTDTQYFGPGTRLTVL.

The V and J genes are TRBV19 and TRBJ1-1; TCRdb proposes TRBD1, but this gene call is untestable without DNA. This CDR3 is built from 13 residues. Germline V gene lookup returns CDR1 LNHDA and CDR2 SQIVND (reference sequence). The CDR3 sequence is CASSIGMPPEAFF. The whole variable domain, remainder taken from reference TRBV19 and TRBJ1-1, is DGGITQSPKYLFRKEGQNVTLSCEQNLNHDAMYWYRQDPGQGLRLIYYSQIVNDFQKGDIAEGYSVSREKKESFPLTVTSAQKNPTAFYLCASSIGMPPEAFFGQGTRLTVV.

This chain links TRBV10-1 with TRBJ1-1. The CDR3 extends over 13 amino acids. Germline loops: CDR1 WNHNN, CDR2 SYGVQD (reference sequence). CDR3 loop: CASRGQMNTEAFF.

The genes are TRBV20-1 and TRBJ1-4; TCRdb's assignment of TRBD1 cannot be checked, as there is no DNA. This CDR3 has 12 residues. Germline assignment: CDR1 DFQATT and CDR2 SNEGSKA (reference sequence). The CDR3 is CSANGQNEKLFF.

This chain connects TRBV12-3 or TRBV12-4 to TRBJ1-1; TCRdb's D call, TRBD1, is unchecked because there is no DNA. This CDR3 has 14 amino acids. The chain's CDR3 is CASSLQGTGTEAFF.

The rearrangement uses TRBV6-1 and TRBJ2-5; no DNA is available, so the TRBD1 call from TCRdb remains unchecked. Germline V gene sequence: CDR1 MNHNS, CDR2 SASEGT. This CDR3 has 15 amino acids. The CDR3 reads CASSEWGSYQETQYF.

The chain couples TRBV15 to TRBJ2-2; the TCRdb D gene call, TRBD1, has no DNA to confirm it. This CDR3 is 16 amino acids long. Germline CDR1 LNHNV, CDR2 YYDKDF (reference sequence). The CDR3 spells CATSRDAGPNTGELFF. Variable domain in full (rest from reference TRBV15 and TRBJ2-2): DAMVIQNPRYQVTQFGKPVTLSCSQTLNHNVMYWYQQKSSQAPKLLFHYYDKDFNNEADTPDNFQSRRPNTSFCFLDIRSPGLGDTAMYLCATSRDAGPNTGELFFGEGSRLTVL.

This clonotype is classed as medium-sized (0.01 to 0.1%) by frequency. The V and J genes are TRBV19 and TRBJ1-2; the D call from TCRdb, TRBD1, cannot be confirmed without DNA. CDR3 size: 16 residues. Per the germline V gene, CDR1 is LNHDA and CDR2 is SQIVND (reference sequence). The CDR3 reads CASTPLDRNENYGYTF.

By frequency, this clonotype registers medium-sized (0.01 to 0.1%). The chain recombines TRBV5-4 with TRBJ2-3; the TRBD1 assignment by TCRdb is unverifiable without DNA. Germline assignment: CDR1 SGHNT and CDR2 YYREEE (reference sequence). The CDR3 consists of 16 residues. This chain's CDR3 is CASSLGDQGGADTQYF. The full variable domain, with the rest looked up from reference TRBV5-4 and TRBJ2-3, is ETGVTQSPTHLIKTRGQQVTLRCSSQSGHNTVSWYQQALGQGPQFIFQYYREEENGRGNFPPRFSGLQFPNYSSELNVNALELDDSALYLCASSLGDQGGADTQYFGPGTRLTVL.

This clonotype is deemed medium-sized (0.01 to 0.1%) by its frequency. The gene calls are TRBV7-9 and TRBJ2-3. The CDR3 length is 16 residues. CDR1 is SEHNR, CDR2 FQNEAQ, per germline (reference sequence). The chain's CDR3 is CASSLARTISTDTQYF.

The V call is TRBV7-9, the J call TRBJ2-7; TCRdb designates TRBD1, a call that cannot be tested without DNA. Germline loops: CDR1 SEHNR, CDR2 FQNEAQ (reference sequence). This CDR3 is built from 14 residues. CDR3 amino acids: CASSSGTGHNEQYF.

The chain couples TRBV3-1 to TRBJ1-4; TCRdb names TRBD1, which stays unverified in the absence of DNA. Germline values: CDR1 LGHDT, CDR2 YNNKEL (reference sequence). This CDR3 region has 15 residues. The CDR3 loop is CASSQGDSENEKLFF.

The chain links TRBV5-6 to TRBJ1-5; no DNA is available, so the TRBD1 call from TCRdb remains unchecked. Germline CDR1 SGHDT, CDR2 YYEEEE. The CDR3 sequence is 15 residues long. Here the CDR3 reads CASSLGQGFNQPQHF.

This clonotype is called medium-sized based on its frequency. The chain combines TRBV12-3 or TRBV12-4 with TRBJ2-7; TCRdb selects TRBD2, and the lack of DNA leaves this call unchecked. The CDR3 length is 14 residues. The CDR3 loop is CASSAGLAGGEQYF.

V and J are TRBV7-9 and TRBJ1-4. Per the germline V gene, CDR1 is SEHNR and CDR2 is FQNEAQ (reference sequence). The CDR3 runs 15 residues. CDR3 loop: CASSLVGATNEKLFF. Using reference TRBV7-9 and TRBJ1-4 for the parts outside the CDR3, the full variable domain is DTGVSQNPRHKITKRGQNVTFRCDPISEHNRLYWYRQTLGQGPEFLTYFQNEAQLEKSRLLSDRFSAERPKGSFSTLEIQRTEQGDSAMYLCASSLVGATNEKLFFGSGTQLSVL.

The gene calls are TRBV27 and TRBJ2-7; TCRdb reports TRBD1, a call that lacks DNA to check it against. The CDR3 is made up of 13 amino acids. Per germline, CDR1 MNHEY and CDR2 SMNVEV (reference sequence). This chain's CDR3 is CASSFRGKVEQYF.

The V and J genes are TRBV5-1 and TRBJ2-7; TCRdb's assignment of TRBD2 cannot be checked, as there is no DNA. Per the germline V gene, CDR1 is SGHRS and CDR2 is YFSETQ. There are 16 residues in the CDR3. CDR3 region: CASSLAQAGGRNEQYF.

Considering frequency, this clonotype is medium-sized. V is TRBV7-9 and J is TRBJ2-3; the TCRdb call, TRBD2, lacks DNA for checking. The V gene's germline CDR1 is SEHNR and CDR2 FQNEAQ (reference sequence). The CDR3 is 17 residues long. The CDR3 sequence: CASSKWTSGGQTDTQYF.

This chain uses TRBV18 with TRBJ2-7; absent DNA, TCRdb's TRBD2 call cannot be checked. The CDR3 extends over 13 amino acids. From germline, CDR1 is KGHSH and CDR2 LQKENI. The chain's CDR3 is CASSWASGIEQYF.